These T cell receptor beta chains were read from a single sample in a study of shared clonotypes between healthy human individuals. Some clones are missing from TCRdb's copy, which holds only in-frame ones; the method was immunoSEQ multiplex PCR. Among over 700,000 clones, just under 75% were seen once, and the ten largest hold approximately 1.8%. The sequencing input was memory CD4+ T cells sorted from blood. These receptors originate from a woman aged 25 to 39 in good health. The CDR3 runs from the conserved cysteine through the conserved F or W. Each record gives: CDR3 DNA, CDR3 protein, clone size, J gene, D gene, V gene. D genes are given only for firm matches. Clone size, where shown, is once, few, many, or a class for clones that have expanded.

DNA: TGCGCCAGCAGCCAAGATAGTGGTTCAGGGGATGAGCAGTTCTTC
CDR3: CASSQDSGSGDEQFF
size: -
J: TRBJ2-1
D: -
V: TRBV4-1

DNA: TGTGCCTGGAGGGACAGCAGGGCAGATACGCAGTATTTT
CDR3: CAWRDSRADTQYF
size: -
J: TRBJ2-3
D: -
V: TRBV30

DNA: TGTGCCATCAGGACGACTGAAGCGAACACCGGGGAGCTGTTTTTT
CDR3: CAIRTTEANTGELFF
size: -
J: TRBJ2-2
D: -
V: TRBV10-3

DNA: TGCGCCACGAGCGGTACTTATACAGATACGCAGTATTTT
CDR3: CATSGTYTDTQYF
size: -
J: TRBJ2-3
D: -
V: TRBV5-1

DNA: TGTGCCAGCAGACCCCCCGCCCCGACTAGCGGGAGTAGCTACGAGCAGTACTTC
CDR3: CASRPPAPTSGSSYEQYF
size: few
J: TRBJ2-7
D: TRBD2
V: TRBV28

DNA: TGCAGTGCTCTCTCCGGAGAGACCCAGTACTTC
CDR3: CSALSGETQYF
size: -
J: TRBJ2-5
D: -
V: TRBV20-1

DNA: TGTGCCAGCAGCGTAGCAGGGTGGAATGAGCAGTTCTTC
CDR3: CASSVAGWNEQFF
size: -
J: TRBJ2-1
D: -
V: TRBV9

DNA: TGTGCCAGCAGCTCGACAGGGATTAATGGCTACACCTTC
CDR3: CASSSTGINGYTF
size: -
J: TRBJ1-2
D: TRBD1
V: TRBV6-6

DNA: TGTGCCAGCAGTTTTTCCGGTTTGCAGAGGGGCCCCAAGACCCAGTACTTC
CDR3: CASSFSGLQRGPKTQYF
size: -
J: TRBJ2-5
D: -
V: TRBV28

DNA: TGTGCCAGCAGCCCCCGACTTTACCCCGAGACGGATAATGAGCAGTTCTTC
CDR3: CASSPRLYPETDNEQFF
size: -
J: TRBJ2-1
D: -
V: TRBV9

DNA: TGCAGCGTGGGGCTGGCGGGGGAGCTGTTTTTT
CDR3: CSVGLAGELFF
size: -
J: TRBJ2-2
D: -
V: TRBV29-1

DNA: TGTGCCAGCAGCACAGCGGGAGGGCCTCGTGAGCAGTTCTTC
CDR3: CASSTAGGPREQFF
size: -
J: TRBJ2-1
D: TRBD2
V: TRBV9

DNA: TGTTCCCACATCACCTTTAGCGGACAAGAGACCCAGTACTTC
CDR3: CSHITFSGQETQYF
size: -
J: TRBJ2-5
D: -
V: TRBV7-6

DNA: TGTGCCAGCAGTGCCCCTATGGGGAGGCGCAATCAGCCCCAGCATTTT
CDR3: CASSAPMGRRNQPQHF
size: -
J: TRBJ1-5
D: -
V: TRBV28

DNA: TGTGCCAGCAGGGCAGGGGGTGGCTACACCTTC
CDR3: CASRAGGGYTF
size: once
J: TRBJ1-2
D: TRBD1
V: TRBV5-6

DNA: TGTGCCAGCAGCCCCATGACAGGGATCACAGATACGCAGTATTTT
CDR3: CASSPMTGITDTQYF
size: once
J: TRBJ2-3
D: TRBD1
V: TRBV6-6

DNA: TGTGCCAGCTCACCACTATGGGACGGCACCGGGGAGCTGTTTTTT
CDR3: CASSPLWDGTGELFF
size: -
J: TRBJ2-2
D: -
V: TRBV18

DNA: TGCAGCGTTGAAGAATTAGGTCTCTACGAGCAGTACTTC
CDR3: CSVEELGLYEQYF
size: -
J: TRBJ2-7
D: -
V: TRBV29-1

DNA: TGTGCCAGTAGTATACCCGGGACAGTCAAGTATGGCTACACCTTC
CDR3: CASSIPGTVKYGYTF
size: -
J: TRBJ1-2
D: TRBD1
V: TRBV19

DNA: TGTGCCAGCTCCCTAGTTCCTCACGAGCAGTACTTC
CDR3: CASSLVPHEQYF
size: few
J: TRBJ2-7
D: -
V: TRBV6-6

DNA: TGTGCCAGCAGCGTAGTGAAAGCGGGAAGAACCGGGGAGCTGTTTTTT
CDR3: CASSVVKAGRTGELFF
size: -
J: TRBJ2-2
D: TRBD2
V: TRBV9

DNA: TGTGCCAGCAGTTACTCTAGCGTTGGCACTGAAGCTTTCTTT
CDR3: CASSYSSVGTEAFF
size: few
J: TRBJ1-1
D: -
V: TRBV6-5

DNA: TGCGCCAGCAGCATTACCGGGACGCCGTTTGAGCAGTTCTTC
CDR3: CASSITGTPFEQFF
size: -
J: TRBJ2-1
D: -
V: TRBV5-1

DNA: TGTGCCAGCAGACCCGACAGGGAAAACATTCAGTACTTC
CDR3: CASRPDRENIQYF
size: once
J: TRBJ2-4
D: TRBD1
V: TRBV28

DNA: TGTGCCTGGAGGGTGGCTTTTCGGGACAGTGCCTACAATGAGCAGTTCTTC
CDR3: CAWRVAFRDSAYNEQFF
size: -
J: TRBJ2-1
D: TRBD1
V: TRBV30

DNA: TGTGCCAGCAGTACCTCCTGGGGTGGAACTGAAGCTTTCTTT
CDR3: CASSTSWGGTEAFF
size: -
J: TRBJ1-1
D: -
V: TRBV28

DNA: TGTGCCAGCAGTGCCGACGGCTATAGCAATCAGCCCCAGCATTTT
CDR3: CASSADGYSNQPQHF
size: once
J: TRBJ1-5
D: -
V: TRBV2

DNA: TGCGCCTGGCCCGGGACAGGGGTTATGGATACGCAGTATTTT
CDR3: CAWPGTGVMDTQYF
size: -
J: TRBJ2-3
D: TRBD1
V: TRBV23-1

DNA: TGTGCCAGCTCCGAACGGGCAGATACGCAGTATTTT
CDR3: CASSERADTQYF
size: few
J: TRBJ2-3
D: -
V: TRBV18

DNA: TGCGCCAGCAGCTTGGGAGCCGGCGACGGTGCCTACGAGCAGTACTTC
CDR3: CASSLGAGDGAYEQYF
size: -
J: TRBJ2-7
D: -
V: TRBV5-1

DNA: TGCGCCAGCAGCTTGACAGGGCTCACTGAAGCTTTCTTT
CDR3: CASSLTGLTEAFF
size: once
J: TRBJ1-1
D: -
V: TRBV5-1

DNA: TGTGCGTGCCGACGGGCCTACGAGCAGTACTTC
CDR3: CACRRAYEQYF
size: -
J: TRBJ2-7
D: -
V: TRBV2